Listed below are T cell receptor beta chains from one sample, sequenced in a study of OX40 agonist ivuxolimab in advanced cancers. This table comes from immunoSEQ multiplex PCR, and its TCRdb copy is limited to in-frame clones, with some not included. Among 65,000 to 95,000 clones listed, approximately 90% were seen once. This specimen consisted of CD4+ or CD8+ T cells sorted from blood, obtained in a trial of the OX40 agonist ivuxolimab. These receptors were collected from an adult with an advanced solid tumor such as melanoma, head and neck, liver or kidney cancer. The CDR3 runs from the conserved cysteine through the conserved F or W. Fields, in order: clone size, D gene, V gene, J gene, CDR3 length, CDR3 DNA, CDR3 protein. D genes are given only for firm matches. For some rows the clone size is stated as once, few or many, or as a class when expanded; others skip it.

NA,NA,TRBV10-3,TRBJ2-2,13,TGTGCCATCAGTGAGGGACAGCCCGGGGAGCTGTTTTTT,CAISEGQPGELFF
once,NA,TRBV7-9,TRBJ1-2,13,TGTGCCAGCAGCCGGGACACGAACTGGGGCTACACCTTC,CASSRDTNWGYTF
once,TRBD2,TRBV6-4,TRBJ2-7,14,TGTGCCAGCAGCAGGGCAGCGGGGAGCTACGAGCAGTACTTC,CASSRAAGSYEQYF
NA,NA,TRBV19,TRBJ1-1,16,TGTGCCAGTAGTATAGATGGGCGGAAGATGAACACTGAAGCTTTCTTT,CASSIDGRKMNTEAFF
NA,TRBD1,TRBV5-1,TRBJ1-4,15,TGCGCCAGCAGCTTGGGGACAGGGGGCGATGAAAAACTGTTTTTT,CASSLGTGGDEKLFF
few,NA,TRBV11-3,TRBJ2-3,13,TGTGCCAGCAGCTTGGTTTTGGGAGATACGCAGTATTTT,CASSLVLGDTQYF
NA,NA,TRBV5-6,TRBJ2-5,13,TGTGCCAGCAGCTTGTTAGAGCAAGAGACCCAGTACTTC,CASSLLEQETQYF
NA,NA,TRBV5-6,TRBJ2-7,15,TGTGCCAGCAGCTTGTTTTGGGGGCTAAAAGGGGAGCAGTACTTC,CASSLFWGLKGEQYF
NA,TRBD1,TRBV5-1,TRBJ2-7,14,TGCGCCAGCAGCTTGACAGGGGCCAACTACGAGCAGTACTTC,CASSLTGANYEQYF
few,NA,TRBV6-5,TRBJ1-1,13,TGTGCCAGTCAGGCTCCACTGAACACTGAAGCTTTCTTT,CASQAPLNTEAFF
NA,NA,TRBV19,TRBJ1-5,12,TGTGCCAGTAGGGTAGGGAATCAGCCCCAGCATTTT,CASRVGNQPQHF
NA,TRBD1,TRBV11-2,TRBJ2-7,17,TGTGCCAGCAGCTTATTCCGACCAGGGACAGGGGGATACGAGCAGTACTTC,CASSLFRPGTGGYEQYF
NA,NA,TRBV19,TRBJ2-6,13,TGTGCCAGTAGCCACTCTGGGGCCAACGTCCTGACTTTC,CASSHSGANVLTF
NA,TRBD2,TRBV5-1,TRBJ2-1,17,TGCGCCAGCAGCTTGGGGTCTAGCGGGGGGATTTGGAATGAGCAGTTCTTC,CASSLGSSGGIWNEQFF
few,NA,TRBV18,TRBJ1-4,15,TGTGCCAGCTCACCGAATACGACAGGAGACCAATTCCGGTTTTTT,CASSPNTTGDQFRFF
NA,NA,TRBV5-1,TRBJ1-4,14,TGCGCCAGCAGCTTGGCAGCAACTAATGAAAAACTGTTTTTT,CASSLAATNEKLFF
NA,TRBD1,TRBV19,TRBJ1-5,15,TGTGCCAGTAGTTCTCGGACAGGGGGAAGACAGCCCCAGCATTTT,CASSSRTGGRQPQHF
NA,TRBD1,TRBV19,TRBJ1-5,15,TGTGCCAGTAGTCCCCTCAGCAGGGGGGACCAGCCCCAGCATTTT,CASSPLSRGDQPQHF
NA,NA,TRBV5-1,TRBJ1-2,16,TGCGCCAGCAGCCCCGCCGGGGGGCCTGAGGGAGGAGGCTACACCTTC,CASSPAGGPEGGGYTF
NA,NA,TRBV7-8,TRBJ1-2,14,TGTGCCAGCAGCTTAGCCGGACAGAACTATGGCTACACCTTC,CASSLAGQNYGYTF
NA,NA,TRBV4-3,TRBJ2-3,14,TGCGCCAGCAGCCAAGAATCAGTCACAGATACGCAGTATTTT,CASSQESVTDTQYF
NA,NA,TRBV19,TRBJ2-5,13,TGTGCCAGTAGTCCTACTTACCAAGAGACCCAGTACTTC,CASSPTYQETQYF
NA,NA,TRBV7-8,TRBJ2-3,13,TGTGCCAGCAGCTTAGCCCGGGACATTGGGCAGTATTTT,CASSLARDIGQYF
few,NA,TRBV5-6,TRBJ2-5,15,TGTGCCAGCACTAAGAGGGAGATGAGCCAAGAGACCCAGTACTTC,CASTKREMSQETQYF
NA,NA,TRBV29-1,TRBJ2-3,12,TGCAGCGGCACACGGGCGGCAGATACGCAGTATTTT,CSGTRAADTQYF
NA,NA,TRBV29-1,TRBJ1-5,14,TGCAGCGTCGCCCAAGGGGGGGGTAATCAGCCCCAGCATTTT,CSVAQGGGNQPQHF
NA,NA,TRBV2,TRBJ2-7,11,TGTGCCAGCAGCAGGGGTTACGAGCAGTACTTC,CASSRGYEQYF
NA,TRBD1,TRBV5-5,TRBJ2-2,18,TGTGCCAGCAGCTTTGGGGACAGGGGGACAACCGAGGGCGGGGAGCTGTTTTTT,CASSFGDRGTTEGGELFF
few,TRBD1,TRBV7-2,TRBJ1-2,14,TGTGCCAGCAGCTTCACCGGGACAGCGAGCGGCTACACCTTC,CASSFTGTASGYTF
NA,TRBD1,TRBV18,TRBJ1-3,15,TGTGCCAGCTCACCAGGGACAGGCTCTGGAAACACCATATATTTT,CASSPGTGSGNTIYF
NA,NA,TRBV6-1,TRBJ1-3,15,TGTGCCAGCAGCCCCGGACCGGGCTCTGGAAACACCATATATTTT,CASSPGPGSGNTIYF
once,TRBD1,TRBV11-2,TRBJ2-3,14,TGTGCCAGCAGCCGGGACAGGGGAACAGATACGCAGTATTTT,CASSRDRGTDTQYF
NA,NA,TRBV7-9,TRBJ1-2,12,TGTGCCAGCAGCCCCGACAGCTCTGGCTACACCTTC,CASSPDSSGYTF
NA,NA,TRBV10-3,TRBJ1-2,14,TGTGCCATCAGTGACCCGGGGGGACCCCCTGGCTACACCTTC,CAISDPGGPPGYTF
NA,NA,TRBV7-3,TRBJ1-1,14,TGTGCCAGCAGCCTCAGGGGCGGAGGGACTGAAGCTTTCTTT,CASSLRGGGTEAFF
NA,TRBD1,TRBV5-5,TRBJ1-1,15,TGTGCCAGCAGCTTAGGGGGCGCCGGTCACACTGAAGCTTTCTTT,CASSLGGAGHTEAFF
NA,NA,TRBV5-1,TRBJ1-1,13,TGCGCCAGCAGCTTTAGCGGGAACACTGAAGCTTTCTTT,CASSFSGNTEAFF
NA,NA,TRBV5-1,TRBJ2-5,13,TGCGCCAGCAGCTTGAGCAACCAAGAGACCCAGTACTTC,CASSLSNQETQYF
NA,NA,TRBV11-2,TRBJ2-6,18,TGTGCCAGCAGCTTTGGACAGCTCCTAGGGGCCGGGGCCAACGTCCTGACTTTC,CASSFGQLLGAGANVLTF